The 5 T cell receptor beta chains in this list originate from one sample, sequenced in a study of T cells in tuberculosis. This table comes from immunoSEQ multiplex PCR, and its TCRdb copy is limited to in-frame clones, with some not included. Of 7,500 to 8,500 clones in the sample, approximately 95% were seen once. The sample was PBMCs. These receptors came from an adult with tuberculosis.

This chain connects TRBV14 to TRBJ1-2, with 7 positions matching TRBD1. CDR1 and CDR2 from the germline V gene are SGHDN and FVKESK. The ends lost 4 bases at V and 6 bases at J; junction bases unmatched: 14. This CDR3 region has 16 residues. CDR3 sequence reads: CASSRKTGQVRNGYTF. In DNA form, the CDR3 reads TGTGCCAGCAGCCGCAAGACCGGACAGGTCAGGAATGGCTACACCTTC. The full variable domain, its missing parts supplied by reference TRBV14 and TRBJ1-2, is EAGVTQFPSHSVIEKGQTVTLRCDPISGHDNLYWYRRVMGKEIKFLLHFVKESKQDESGMPNNRFLAERTGGTYSTLKVQPAELEDSGVYFCASSRKTGQVRNGYTFGSGTRLTVV.

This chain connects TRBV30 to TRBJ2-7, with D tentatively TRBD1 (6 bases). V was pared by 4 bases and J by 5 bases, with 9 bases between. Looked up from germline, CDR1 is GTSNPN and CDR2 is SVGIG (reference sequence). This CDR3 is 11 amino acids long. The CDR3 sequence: CAWKGTNEQYF. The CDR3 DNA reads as TGTGCCTGGAAGGGGACAAACGAGCAGTACTTC.

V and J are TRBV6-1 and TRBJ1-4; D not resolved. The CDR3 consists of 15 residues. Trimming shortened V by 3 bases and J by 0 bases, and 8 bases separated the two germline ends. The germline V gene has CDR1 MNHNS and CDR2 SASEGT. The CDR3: CASSDPGATNEKLFF. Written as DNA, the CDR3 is TGTGCCAGCAGTGACCCTGGAGCAACTAATGAAAAACTGTTTTTT.

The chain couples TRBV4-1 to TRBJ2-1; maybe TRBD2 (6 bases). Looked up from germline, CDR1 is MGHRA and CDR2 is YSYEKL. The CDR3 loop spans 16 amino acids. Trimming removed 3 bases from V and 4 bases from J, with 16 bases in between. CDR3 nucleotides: TGCGCCAGCAGCCAGGAGGGGCTAGCGCTGTACAATGAGCAGTTCTTC. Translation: CASSQEGLALYNEQFF.

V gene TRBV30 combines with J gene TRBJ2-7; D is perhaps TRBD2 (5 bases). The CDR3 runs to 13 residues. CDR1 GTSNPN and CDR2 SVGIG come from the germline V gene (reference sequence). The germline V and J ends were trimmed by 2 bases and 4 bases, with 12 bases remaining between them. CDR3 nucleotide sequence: TGTGCCTGGAGTCCACAGCGGTTGTACGAGCAGTACTTC. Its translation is CAWSPQRLYEQYF.